The rows below give T cell receptor beta chains drawn from one sample of a study of T cells in Graves' hyperthyroidism and ophthalmopathy. TCRdb re-called the multiplex PCR reads through MiXCR, storing one row per CDR3 protein. Of hundreds of thousands of distinct CDR3 sequences detected, 15% to 20% appear once; the ten largest clones hold less than 3.5%. The sample was blood. All receptors come from a woman aged 40 to 50 with Graves' ophthalmopathy. Each CDR3 is given with its conserved first and last residue. Fields, in order: V gene, J gene, CDR3 protein.

TRBV19	TRBJ2-1	CASSMGWGGRGNEQFF
TRBV10-3	TRBJ2-1	CAISDQSAVSYNEQFF
TRBV18	TRBJ2-3	CASSGRLSTDTQYF
TRBV2	TRBJ2-2	CASRIPRDTGELFF
TRBV12-3/TRBV12-4	TRBJ2-2	CASSFSRTNTGELFF
TRBV5-1	TRBJ1-1	CASSLVRTGSVNTEAFF
TRBV20-1	TRBJ2-1	CSAFLDYSYNEQFF
TRBV20-1	TRBJ2-1	CSATPPGVRASGRFWAYNEQFF
TRBV7-3	TRBJ2-1	CASSITPLSNEQFF
TRBV18	TRBJ1-2	CASSPPRSSDNYGYTF
TRBV6-1	TRBJ2-5	CASSPRTAAGETQYF
TRBV28	TRBJ1-4	CASSSWAANEKLFF
TRBV7-9	TRBJ1-3	CASSLGLSGGLGNTIYF
TRBV2	TRBJ2-3	CASNGRLTTDTQYF
TRBV2	TRBJ2-1	CASSVSGSSYNEQFF
TRBV19	TRBJ1-5	CASRVGVGNQPQHF
TRBV28	TRBJ2-2	CASSPRRALNTGELFF
TRBV12-3/TRBV12-4	TRBJ2-2	CASSLRGRGTGELFF
TRBV7-8	TRBJ2-1	CASSTSPGAYNEQFF
TRBV28	TRBJ2-2	CASSFLAGDVGELFF
TRBV6-1	TRBJ2-5	CASSEMRGHLETQYF
TRBV2	TRBJ1-5	CASRGSNQPQHF
TRBV6-2/TRBV6-3	TRBJ2-7	CASSLDQASYEQYF
TRBV3-1	TRBJ1-4	CASRQGADNEKLFF
TRBV20-1	TRBJ2-1	CSPGQHSGGTYNEQFF
TRBV7-9	TRBJ2-2	CASSSVGGELFF
TRBV20-1	TRBJ2-7	CSAGGHSSYEQYF
TRBV10-3	TRBJ1-5	CATGAEYWPQHF
TRBV6-1	TRBJ2-1	CASTRGVGHEQFF
TRBV6-1	TRBJ1-1	CASSDHGAWGTEAFF
TRBV5-1	TRBJ2-2	CASSLGQFANTGELFF
TRBV20-1	TRBJ1-5	CSARDRSKTGNQPQHF
TRBV2	TRBJ1-1	CASSQGRVNTEAFF
TRBV12-3/TRBV12-4	TRBJ2-2	CASSNRGNTGDLFF
TRBV10-3	TRBJ1-5	CAISESGQGSNQPQHF
TRBV7-8	TRBJ2-1	CASSSFGRGALAARWNEQFF
TRBV20-1	TRBJ2-1	CSPTDSFGNEQFF
TRBV20-1	TRBJ2-1	CSAIRGGLDNEQFF
TRBV12-3/TRBV12-4	TRBJ2-6	CASSFQGVPGANVLTF
TRBV20-1	TRBJ1-1	CSASGQDFVTEAFF
TRBV25-1	TRBJ1-6	CASSYGGTLTLHF
TRBV3-1	TRBJ2-1	CASSHAGGRNEQFF
TRBV4-1	TRBJ2-2	CASSQGLAGAGGELFF
TRBV20-1	TRBJ1-6	CSARRAVDNSPLHF
TRBV19	TRBJ1-1	CASKTGTTEAFF
TRBV6-1	TRBJ1-5	CASSEAAGKVQPQHF
TRBV7-9	TRBJ2-2	CASDPANTGELFF
TRBV30	TRBJ1-6	CAWSRSGSYNSPLHF
TRBV6-1	TRBJ1-1	CASSYTQLGANTEAFF
TRBV30	TRBJ2-5	CASGLAGVERETQYF
TRBV28	TRBJ2-7	CASSSGGPPYEQYF
TRBV5-4	TRBJ2-6	CATHSLGRADFSGANVLTF
TRBV6-1	TRBJ2-5	CASTPREFLGETQYF
TRBV6-1	TRBJ1-1	CASSAGRNTEAFF
TRBV12-3/TRBV12-4	TRBJ2-3	CASSTGGAGLTTDTQYF
TRBV7-8	TRBJ1-1	CASSLAVTGIIGGNTEAFF
TRBV24-1	TRBJ2-7	CATSDSRTSGNYEQYF